This is a list of T cell receptor beta chains from one sample in a study of metastatic and nonmetastatic thyroid tumors. Via MiXCR, TCRdb re-called the PCR reads. This sample has approximately 13,000 clones, with approximately 22% found just once. The sample consisted of blood. These receptor sequences come from a female donor with papillary thyroid cancer or a benign thyroid nodule (not recorded which). Some clones in this sample may be carry-over from other donors' samples. CDR3s include the opening cysteine and the closing phenylalanine or tryptophan. Each record gives: clone size, J gene, V gene, CDR3 length, D gene, CDR3 protein, CDR3 DNA. D genes are given only for firm matches. Clone sizes are given selectively: once, few, many, or a class where the clone is expanded.

many,TRBJ2-1,TRBV11-3,13,TRBD1,CASSRTGGDEQFF,TGTGCCAGCAGCCGGACAGGGGGTGATGAGCAGTTCTTC
NA,TRBJ1-1,TRBV28,20,NA,CASSLLLITLGLNLNTEAFF,TGTGCCAGCAGTTTACTTCTTATCACGTTAGGGCTTAATTTGAACACTGAAGCTTTCTTT
NA,TRBJ2-5,TRBV5-1,15,NA,CASSLDPLGGETQYF,TGCGCCAGCAGCTTGGACCCCTTAGGGGGGGAGACCCAGTACTTC
medium-sized,TRBJ2-6,TRBV28,17,NA,CASSRGGTVSGANVLTF,TGTGCCAGCAGCCGAGGGGGGACTGTATCTGGGGCCAACGTCCTGACTTTC
NA,TRBJ2-1,TRBV6-1,15,NA,CAISASGTGCNEQFF,TGTGCCATCTCCGCCAGTGGGACCGGGTGCAATGAGCAGTTCTTC
NA,TRBJ2-2,TRBV6-1,14,NA,CASSPDGVAGELFF,TGTGCCAGCAGTCCGGACGGGGTCGCCGGGGAGCTGTTTTTT
medium-sized,TRBJ1-5,TRBV19,14,NA,CASSVRGVNQPQHF,TGTGCCAGTAGTGTCAGGGGAGTCAATCAGCCCCAGCATTTT
many,TRBJ1-1,TRBV20-1,17,TRBD1,CSASPLGQGSWNTEAFF,TGCAGTGCCAGCCCTCTAGGACAGGGGAGTTGGAACACTGAAGCTTTCTTT
NA,TRBJ2-3,TRBV4-1,15,TRBD2,CASSQGTGGIDTQYF,TGCGCCAGCAGCCAAGGGACGGGAGGAATAGATACGCAGTATTTT
many,TRBJ2-3,TRBV12-3/TRBV12-4,16,TRBD2,CASSALSGGITDTQYF,TGTGCCAGCAGTGCCCTTAGCGGGGGTATCACAGATACGCAGTATTTT
many,TRBJ2-5,TRBV5-5,13,NA,CASSRGGGETQYF,TGTGCCAGCAGCCGCGGGGGCGGTGAGACCCAGTACTTC
NA,TRBJ2-7,TRBV3-1,16,TRBD2,CASSRRLAGVEYEQYF,TGTGCCAGCAGCCGCCGATTAGCGGGAGTAGAGTACGAGCAGTACTTC
many,TRBJ1-1,TRBV28,12,NA,CASYTLGTEAFF,TGTGCCAGTTACACCCTAGGGACTGAAGCTTTCTTT
NA,TRBJ2-7,TRBV19,15,TRBD2,CASSRGLAGGYEQYF,TGTGCCAGTAGTAGGGGACTAGCGGGAGGATACGAGCAGTACTTC
many,TRBJ2-5,TRBV10-2,15,NA,CASSEWGGLQETQYF,TGCGCCAGCAGTGAGTGGGGGGGGCTTCAAGAGACCCAGTACTTC
NA,TRBJ2-7,TRBV27,12,NA,CASSGTAYEQYF,TGTGCCAGCAGCGGCACCGCCTACGAGCAGTACTTC
NA,TRBJ2-1,TRBV19,15,NA,CASSPVGGRSDEQFF,TGTGCCAGTAGTCCCGTTGGGGGTCGATCGGATGAGCAGTTCTTC
NA,TRBJ1-5,TRBV6-6,15,TRBD1,CASSYPGQGGQPQHF,TGTGCCAGCAGTTACCCGGGACAGGGAGGCCAGCCCCAGCATTTT
NA,TRBJ2-7,TRBV11-3,15,NA,CASSFFHRMIHEQYF,TGTGCCAGCAGCTTTTTCCATCGAATGATCCACGAGCAGTACTTC
NA,TRBJ2-3,TRBV12-3/TRBV12-4,15,NA,CASTFHQTGTDTQYF,TGTGCCAGCACTTTCCATCAGACAGGTACAGATACGCAGTATTTT
NA,TRBJ2-1,TRBV6-4,14,TRBD2,CASSDESGRARQFF,TGTGCCAGCAGTGACGAAAGCGGGAGGGCCAGGCAGTTCTTC
medium-sized,TRBJ2-2,TRBV12-3/TRBV12-4,15,TRBD1,CASRTGTGVTGELFF,TGTGCCAGCAGGACCGGGACAGGGGTCACCGGGGAGCTGTTTTTT
many,TRBJ2-1,TRBV11-3,13,NA,CASSPTDDNEQFF,TGTGCCAGCAGCCCAACAGATGACAATGAGCAGTTCTTC
NA,TRBJ2-1,TRBV20-1,15,NA,CSVTTGTSGSNEQFF,TGCAGTGTTACCACCGGGACAAGCGGTTCCAATGAGCAGTTCTTC
NA,TRBJ2-1,TRBV11-2,16,NA,CASSLGRGGINSEQFF,TGTGCCAGCAGCTTAGGGAGGGGGGGCATCAACAGTGAGCAGTTCTTC
NA,TRBJ1-5,TRBV12-3/TRBV12-4,12,NA,CASSLTHQPQHF,TGTGCCAGCAGTCTTACCCATCAGCCCCAGCATTTT
medium-sized,TRBJ1-3,TRBV28,17,NA,CASSVPGRPSSGNTIYF,TGTGCCAGCAGTGTACCGGGACGGCCAAGCTCTGGAAACACCATATATTTT
many,TRBJ1-5,TRBV4-1,13,NA,CASSQDFGQPQHF,TGCGCCAGCAGCCAAGATTTTGGTCAGCCCCAGCATTTT
many,TRBJ2-5,TRBV14,18,TRBD2,CASSRRLAGAGVQETQYF,TGTGCCAGCAGCCGACGACTAGCGGGGGCTGGGGTCCAAGAGACCCAGTACTTC
NA,TRBJ1-2,TRBV28,14,NA,CASRQQGNYYGYTF,TGTGCCAGCAGGCAACAGGGTAATTACTATGGCTACACCTTC
NA,TRBJ2-3,TRBV6-1,15,TRBD2,CASASGTSGTDTQYF,TGTGCCAGCGCCAGTGGGACTAGCGGCACAGATACGCAGTATTTT
few,TRBJ1-5,TRBV25-1,14,NA,CASARHGNNQPQHF,TGTGCTAGCGCTCGACATGGCAACAATCAGCCCCAGCATTTT
NA,TRBJ2-7,TRBV9,15,NA,CASSVSDRTFYEQYF,TGTGCCAGCAGTGTATCCGACAGGACCTTCTACGAGCAGTACTTC
NA,TRBJ1-3,TRBV12-3/TRBV12-4,13,NA,CASSLSSGNTIYF,TGTGCCAGCAGTCTAAGCTCTGGAAACACCATATATTTT
once,TRBJ1-6,TRBV12-3/TRBV12-4,19,NA,CASSFHPTRGEGYNSPLHF,TGTGCCAGCAGTTTCCACCCGACGAGAGGGGAGGGTTATAATTCACCCCTCCACTTT
medium-sized,TRBJ2-1,TRBV27,12,TRBD2,CASSFLAGVKFF,TGTGCCAGCAGTTTCCTGGCGGGAGTAAAGTTCTTC
NA,TRBJ2-3,TRBV12-3/TRBV12-4,15,NA,CASSLAPGGPDTQYF,TGTGCCAGCAGTTTAGCCCCCGGGGGCCCAGATACGCAGTATTTT
many,TRBJ2-5,TRBV18,16,NA,CASSPPLTGGKVAQYF,TGTGCCAGCTCACCACCCCTGACTGGGGGCAAAGTGGCCCAGTACTTC
few,TRBJ2-6,TRBV10-3,17,NA,CAIRAWEFPSGANVLTF,TGTGCCATCCGGGCATGGGAGTTCCCCTCTGGGGCTAACGTCCTGACTTTC
few,TRBJ2-3,TRBV6-1,16,TRBD2,CASSEDGGGATDTQYF,TGTGCCAGCAGTGAAGATGGCGGGGGGGCGACAGATACGCAGTATTTT
few,TRBJ1-1,TRBV20-1,14,NA,CSARDRLWGPEALF,TGCAGTGCTAGAGACCGACTGTGGGGGCCTGAAGCTCTCTTT
many,TRBJ1-5,TRBV3-1,15,NA,CASSQGVPGNQPQHF,TGTGCCAGCAGCCAAGGGGTACCGGGCAATCAGCCCCAGCATTTT